This TCR beta chain was sequenced in a study of radiotherapy plus CTLA-4 blockade in lung cancer. For the study at large: For 15% to 20% of patients, objective responses occurred, and roughly 31% had disease control.

In regard to this clone: The antigen is undetermined.

Germline V gives CDR1 SGHNT, CDR2 YYREEE (reference sequence). V lost 1 base and J 4 bases, leaving 17 bases between the germline ends. This CDR3 is built from 16 residues. Assay: immunoSEQ multiplex PCR; the TCRdb copy retains only in-frame clones and omits some. The sample includes around 45,000 clones, 73% of them seen just once. Broader study findings: An expansion of tumor-derived TCR clones occurred in blood after radiotherapy plus ipilimumab.

The sample was peripheral blood, taken from a patient treated with radiotherapy plus ipilimumab. The source is a human donor with non-small cell lung cancer who had a complete response to radiotherapy plus ipilimumab. The J gene is TRBJ2-5, the V gene TRBV5-4, with no clear D. The CDR3: CASSLRTSPKPETQYF. DNA for the CDR3: TGTGCCAGCAGCTTGAGAACCTCTCCGAAGCCAGAGACCCAGTACTTC.